This T cell receptor beta chain emerged from a study of graft-versus-host responses after intestinal transplantation. The CDR3 totals 14 residues. V was shortened by 2 bases and J by 6 bases, with 12 bases between the two germline ends. CDR1 is MNHEY, CDR2 SMNVEV, per germline (reference sequence). Concerning this clone: The antigen remains unidentified.

TCRdb keeps only in-frame clones here, not all; method: immunoSEQ multiplex PCR. The table includes approximately 93,000 clones, under 95% detected once. The clonotype comes from a human donor who was the organ donor for an intestinal transplant. This specimen consisted of unstimulated CD8+ T cells sorted from spleen or lymph node cells, obtained before transplant. J is TRBJ2-3 and V is TRBV27, with D possibly being TRBD2 (6 bases). CDR3 DNA: TGTGCCAGCAGTTTACGGGGGTCCGGCGATACGCAGTATTTT. Protein: CASSLRGSGDTQYF.